This T cell receptor (beta chain) is from a study of OX40 agonist ivuxolimab in advanced cancers. Turning to the study itself: Patients received the agonistic anti-OX40 (CD134) antibody ivuxolimab. Three dose-escalation patients had partial responses: one with hepatocellular carcinoma and two with cutaneous melanoma.

V dropped 3 bases and J dropped 4 bases, with 14 bases sitting between them. The CDR3 runs 15 residues. The germline V gene encodes CDR1 SEHNR and CDR2 FQNEAQ (reference sequence). Generated by immunoSEQ multiplex PCR, the TCRdb table keeps only in-frame clones and is missing some. The table records under 85,000 clones, around 78% of them present only once. This clonotype was obtained from an adult with an advanced solid tumor such as melanoma, head and neck, liver or kidney cancer. The gene calls are TRBV7-9 and TRBJ2-3; D might be TRBD2 (6 bases). The source material was CD4+ or CD8+ T cells sorted from blood, sampled in a trial of the OX40 agonist ivuxolimab. CDR3 loop: CASSLEGPLPDTQYF. In DNA form, the CDR3 reads TGTGCCAGCAGCTTGGAGGGACCTTTGCCAGATACGCAGTATTTT. Full variable domain (outside the CDR3, taken from reference TRBV7-9 and TRBJ2-3): DTGVSQNPRHKITKRGQNVTFRCDPISEHNRLYWYRQTLGQGPEFLTYFQNEAQLEKSRLLSDRFSAERPKGSFSTLEIQRTEQGDSAMYLCASSLEGPLPDTQYFGPGTRLTVL.